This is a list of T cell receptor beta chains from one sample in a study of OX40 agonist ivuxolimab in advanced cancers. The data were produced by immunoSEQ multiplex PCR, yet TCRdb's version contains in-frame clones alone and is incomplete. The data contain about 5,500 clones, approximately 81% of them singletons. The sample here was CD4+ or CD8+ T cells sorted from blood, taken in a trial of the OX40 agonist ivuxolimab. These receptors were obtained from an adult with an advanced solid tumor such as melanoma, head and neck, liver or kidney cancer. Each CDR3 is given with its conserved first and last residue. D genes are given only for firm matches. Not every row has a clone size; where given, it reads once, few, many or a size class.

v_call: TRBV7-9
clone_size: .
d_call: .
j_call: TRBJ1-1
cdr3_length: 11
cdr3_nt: TGTGCCAGCAGCCGCGGGTCTGAAGCTTTCTTT
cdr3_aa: CASSRGSEAFF

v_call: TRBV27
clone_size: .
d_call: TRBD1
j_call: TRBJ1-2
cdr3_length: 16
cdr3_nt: TGTGCCAGCAGTTTTCTCCGGGACAGTAGGCCCTATGGCTACACCTTC
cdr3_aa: CASSFLRDSRPYGYTF

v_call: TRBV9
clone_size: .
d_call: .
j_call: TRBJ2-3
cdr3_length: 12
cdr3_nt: TGTGCCAGCAGCCCCCCCACAGATACGCAGTATTTT
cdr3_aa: CASSPPTDTQYF

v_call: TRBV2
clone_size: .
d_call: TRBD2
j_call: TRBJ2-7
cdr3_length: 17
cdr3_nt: TGTGCCAGCAGTCCAAATGTAGCGGGGTTCGGGGCCTACGAGCAGTACTTC
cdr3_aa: CASSPNVAGFGAYEQYF

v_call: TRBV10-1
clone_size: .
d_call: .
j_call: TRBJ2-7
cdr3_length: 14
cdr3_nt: TGCGCCAGCAGTGAGGCAGGGAGGTCCCACGAGCAGTACTTC
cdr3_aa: CASSEAGRSHEQYF

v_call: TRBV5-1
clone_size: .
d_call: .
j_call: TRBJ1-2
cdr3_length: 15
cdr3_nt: TGCGCCAGCAGCTTGGTGCAACGAGGGGAGGACGGCTACACCTTC
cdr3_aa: CASSLVQRGEDGYTF

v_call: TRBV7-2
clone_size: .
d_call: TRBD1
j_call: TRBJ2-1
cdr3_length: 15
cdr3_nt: TGTGCCAGCAGCTTCGGACAGGGGGCTTTCTATGAGCAGTTCTTC
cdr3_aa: CASSFGQGAFYEQFF

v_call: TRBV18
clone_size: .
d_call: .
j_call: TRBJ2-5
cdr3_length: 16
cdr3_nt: TGTGCCAGCTCGATTAGTCTAGGGGTTCAACAAGAGACCCAGTACTTC
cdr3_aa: CASSISLGVQQETQYF

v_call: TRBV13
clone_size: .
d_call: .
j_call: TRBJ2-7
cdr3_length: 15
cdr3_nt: TGTGCCAGCAGCTCTACAAATCTGATTTCCTACGAGCAGTACTTC
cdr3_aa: CASSSTNLISYEQYF

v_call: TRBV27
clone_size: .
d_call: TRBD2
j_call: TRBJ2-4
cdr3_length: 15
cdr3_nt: TGTGCCAGCAGAACCGGGACTAGCGGGTGGAACATTCAGTACTTC
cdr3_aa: CASRTGTSGWNIQYF

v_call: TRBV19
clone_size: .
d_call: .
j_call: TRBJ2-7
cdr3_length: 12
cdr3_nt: TGTGCCAGTTCGGCGACAGTGGGCGAGCAGTACTTC
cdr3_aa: CASSATVGEQYF

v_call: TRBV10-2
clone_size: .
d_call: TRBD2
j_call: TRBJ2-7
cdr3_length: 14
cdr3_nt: TGCGCCAGCAACAGACTAGCGGGAGAGGTCGAGCAGTACTTC
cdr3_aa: CASNRLAGEVEQYF

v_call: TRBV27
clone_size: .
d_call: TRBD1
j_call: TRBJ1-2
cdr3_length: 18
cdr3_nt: TGTGCCAGCAGTTCGCTGGACAGGGGACCGGGGTTGGCCTATGGCTACACCTTC
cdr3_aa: CASSSLDRGPGLAYGYTF

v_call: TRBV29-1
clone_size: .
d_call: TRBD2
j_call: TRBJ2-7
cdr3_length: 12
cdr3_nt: TGCAGCGTTGACGCTAGCGGGAACGAGCAGTACTTC
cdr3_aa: CSVDASGNEQYF

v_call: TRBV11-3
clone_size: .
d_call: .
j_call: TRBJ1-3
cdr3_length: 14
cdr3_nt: TGTGCCAGCAGCTTATCGGGATCTGGAAACACCATATATTTT
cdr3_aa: CASSLSGSGNTIYF

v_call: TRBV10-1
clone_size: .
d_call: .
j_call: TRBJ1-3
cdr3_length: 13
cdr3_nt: TGCGCCAGCGGAGATGGGGGGGGAAACACCATATATTTT
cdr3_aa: CASGDGGGNTIYF

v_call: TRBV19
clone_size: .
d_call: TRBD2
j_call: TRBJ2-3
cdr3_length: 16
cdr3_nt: TGTGCCAGTAGTCCCCAGATTGTAGGGAGGGAAGATACGCAGTATTTT
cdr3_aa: CASSPQIVGREDTQYF

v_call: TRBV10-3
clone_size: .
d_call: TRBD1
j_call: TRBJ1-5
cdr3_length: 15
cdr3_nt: TGTGCCATCAGTGACGGACAGGGGGAAGGACAGCCCCAGCATTTT
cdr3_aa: CAISDGQGEGQPQHF

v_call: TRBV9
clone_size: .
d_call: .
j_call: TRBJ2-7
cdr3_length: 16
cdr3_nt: TGTGCCAGCAGCGTAGGTTCCCCAGGGCCCCTTGGAGAGCAGTACTTC
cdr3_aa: CASSVGSPGPLGEQYF

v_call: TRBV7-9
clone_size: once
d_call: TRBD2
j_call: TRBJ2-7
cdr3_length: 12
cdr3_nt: TGTGCCAGCAGCCCGACTAGCAGCGAGCAGTACTTC
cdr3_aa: CASSPTSSEQYF

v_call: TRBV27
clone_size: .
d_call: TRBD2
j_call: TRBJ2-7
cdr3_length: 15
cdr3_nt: TGTGCCAGCAGGACTAGCGGGAGTGCCCCCTTCGAGCAGTACTTC
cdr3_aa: CASRTSGSAPFEQYF

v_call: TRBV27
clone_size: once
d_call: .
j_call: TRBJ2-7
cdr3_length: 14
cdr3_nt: TGTGCCAGCACCACGAATCCACAGAACTACGAGCAGTACTTC
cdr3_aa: CASTTNPQNYEQYF

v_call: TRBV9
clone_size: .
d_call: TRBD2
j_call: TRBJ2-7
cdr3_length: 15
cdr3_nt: TGTGCCAGCACACCGGGAGGGACGGGCTCCTACGAGCAGTACTTC
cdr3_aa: CASTPGGTGSYEQYF

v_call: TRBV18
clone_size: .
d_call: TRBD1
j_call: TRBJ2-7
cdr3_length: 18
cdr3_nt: TGTGCCAGCTCACCAGCTATTTCTACAGGGGGCGGAACCTACGAGCAGTACTTC
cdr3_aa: CASSPAISTGGGTYEQYF